This TCR beta chain was retrieved from a study of cytomegalovirus exposure and HLA in healthy donors. General study results and limits: At a 0.05 false discovery rate, a later analysis found 16,951 TCR beta sequences to be associated with HLA alleles.

This CDR3 has 13 residues. Deletions cut 0 bases from V and 4 bases from J, with 7 bases between. CDR1 and CDR2 (germline): SGHRS, YFSETQ. About this clone itself: Its antigen remains unidentified.

Among the donors, all were healthy bone marrow donors. The PCR had 60 Vbeta and 13 Jbeta primers. Profiled with immunoSEQ multiplex PCR; TCRdb holds only in-frame clones, not every one. The table lists approximately 100,000 clones, about 74% of them singletons. The sequenced sample consisted of PBMCs. The sequence came from a man aged 55 to 70 in good health and CMV-seropositive. V usage is TRBV5-1 and J usage is TRBJ1-1; no definite D call. CDR3 amino acids: CASSLAGITEAFF. The CDR3 nucleotides are TGCGCCAGCAGCTTGGCGGGGATCACTGAAGCTTTCTTT.